This is a list of T cell receptor beta chains from one sample in a study of blood T cell repertoires in COVID-19. Produced via immunoSEQ multiplex PCR; TCRdb's table is partial and in-frame only. Among 150,000 to 200,000 clones listed, 75% to 90% were seen once. Material for sequencing was peripheral blood. Receptor source: a human donor in a cohort sampled during active COVID-19. CDR3s include the opening cysteine and the closing phenylalanine or tryptophan. Fields, in order: CDR3 protein, CDR3 DNA, D gene, J gene, clone size, V gene. A D gene is named only where the DNA matches it firmly. Clone size, where shown, is once, few, many, or a class for clones that have expanded.

CDR3: CASGLVLTGGDTEAFF
DNA: TGTGCTAGTGGTTTGGTACTGACAGGGGGAGACACTGAAGCTTTCTTT
D: TRBD1
J: TRBJ1-1
size: few
V: TRBV12-5

CDR3: CAISPQNEQFF
DNA: TGTGCCATCAGTCCTCAGAATGAGCAGTTCTTC
D: -
J: TRBJ2-1
size: -
V: TRBV10-3

CDR3: CASSLVGGENEKLFF
DNA: TGTGCCAGCAGCTTAGTAGGGGGAGAAAATGAAAAACTGTTTTTT
D: -
J: TRBJ1-4
size: -
V: TRBV7-9

CDR3: CASTLVVAAQGEQFF
DNA: TGTGCCAGCACCCTAGTGGTAGCGGCCCAAGGTGAGCAGTTCTTC
D: -
J: TRBJ2-1
size: -
V: TRBV2

CDR3: CASSRDGGSNQPQHF
DNA: TGTGCCAGCAGCCGGGACGGGGGTTCAAATCAGCCCCAGCATTTT
D: -
J: TRBJ1-5
size: -
V: TRBV7-2

CDR3: CASGSYEQYF
DNA: TGTGCCAGCGGCAGCTACGAGCAGTACTTC
D: -
J: TRBJ2-7
size: -
V: TRBV28

CDR3: CASSLRGNSYEQYF
DNA: TGTGCCAGCAGCTTAAGGGGTAACTCCTACGAGCAGTACTTC
D: -
J: TRBJ2-7
size: -
V: TRBV11-2

CDR3: CASSDRGANVLTF
DNA: TGTGCCAGCAGTGACAGGGGAGCCAACGTCCTGACTTTC
D: -
J: TRBJ2-6
size: -
V: TRBV2

CDR3: CASGLRDEQYF
DNA: TGTGCTAGTGGTTTGCGGGACGAGCAGTACTTC
D: -
J: TRBJ2-7
size: -
V: TRBV12-5

CDR3: CASGSSYTEAFF
DNA: TGCGCCAGCGGTTCGAGTTACACTGAAGCTTTCTTT
D: -
J: TRBJ1-1
size: -
V: TRBV10-2

CDR3: CASSLTDGYEQYF
DNA: TGTGCCAGCAGCCTGACCGACGGGTACGAGCAGTACTTC
D: -
J: TRBJ2-7
size: -
V: TRBV7-9